This T cell receptor (beta chain) was retrieved from a study of cytomegalovirus exposure and HLA in healthy donors. Study-level background: Among about 400 genotyped donors, about 85% fell in the Caucasian-associated ancestry cluster.

As to this clone: Its antigen is currently unknown.

General observations from the study: HLA alleles were associated with some 16,000 TCR beta sequences in a later analysis at 0.05 false discovery rate. Follow-up analysis seemed to connect common viral pathogens with several of the most significant clusters identified.

Primers for the PCR totalled 60 Vbeta and 13 Jbeta. TCRdb's table, derived via immunoSEQ multiplex PCR, lists solely in-frame clones and lacks some. The data contain 130,000 to 150,000 clones, roughly 80% of them seen just once; the ten biggest clones take up more than 4%. The clonotype comes from a man in his forties or fifties in good health and CMV-seropositive. The sample taken for sequencing was PBMCs.

CDR3 DNA sequence: TGTGCCAGCAGTGAACGTTGGTCCAGGGCAAACGAGCAGTACTTC. Its protein product is CASSERWSRANEQYF. This rearrangement joins TRBV6-1 to TRBJ2-7, with D maybe TRBD1 (5 bases). The CDR3 loop spans 15 amino acids. V lost 2 bases and J 5 bases, leaving 16 bases between the germline ends. The germline V gene has CDR1 MNHNS and CDR2 SASEGT.